These 15 T cell receptor beta chains were sequenced from one sample in a study of patients and donors after allogeneic stem cell transplantation (dated by TCRdb to between 2020 and 2021). Preparation of the library involved RT-PCR. The instrument given in TCRdb is NextSeq 550. TCRdb cleaned the public reads at Q25 with fastp, built clones with MiXCR and kept in-frame beta chains. Rows with a matching CDR3 protein are joined into one entry that keeps the most common DNA and genes. This sample has 150,000 to 200,000 distinct CDR3 sequences in its table, and around 28% of those were observed once. The ten largest account for less than 3.5% of the sample. The material sequenced was blood, either unsorted or a sorted T cell fraction (not recorded which). These receptors originate from a human donor who was either an allogeneic HSCT recipient or a stem cell or donor lymphocyte infusion donor (not recorded which). It is not recorded whose cells these are; they may come from a transplant donor.

This clonotype was recorded a few times. The chain's CDR3 is CASSLLGEAFF. The CDR3 DNA sequence: TGTGCCAGCAGTTTATTAGGGGAAGCTTTCTTT. V and J are TRBV28 and TRBJ1-1; D is unclear. In germline, CDR1 is MDHEN, CDR2 SYDVKM. CDR3 length: 11 residues. The V and J ends lost 1 base and 8 bases respectively, with 5 bases between them.

The V call is TRBV24-1, the J call TRBJ2-5; D gene ambiguous. The germline V gene has CDR1 KGHDR and CDR2 SFDVKD. The length of the CDR3 is 14 residues. V was clipped by 2 bases and J by 5 bases, with 11 bases between them. CDR3 in amino acids: CATSDSDSRETQYF. The CDR3 nucleotides are TGTGCCACCAGTGATTCCGATAGCCGGGAGACCCAGTACTTC.

The genes are TRBV6-5 and TRBJ2-1; the match to TRBD2 covers 9 bases. V dropped 3 bases and J dropped 5; count of bases not matched to a gene: 5. This CDR3 is built from 15 residues. The germline V gene encodes CDR1 MNHEY and CDR2 SVGAGI. The CDR3 region is CASSYEVAGDNEQFF. The CDR3, as DNA: TGTGCCAGCAGTTATGAGGTAGCGGGAGACAATGAGCAGTTCTTC.

Only a few counts were recorded for this clonotype. The chain combines TRBV6-5 with TRBJ2-1; 9 nucleotides agree with TRBD2. V dropped 6 bases and J dropped 9; count of bases not matched to a gene: 6. The CDR3 extends over 13 amino acids. CDR1 MNHEY and CDR2 SVGAGI come from the germline V gene. The CDR3: CASSTGLAIEQFF. The CDR3 coding sequence is TGTGCCAGCAGCACGGGACTAGCAATTGAGCAGTTCTTC.

This clonotype was found many times. The rearrangement joins TRBV6-2 or TRBV6-3 to TRBJ1-5; no reliable D call. V lost 0 bases, J lost 1 base, and 10 bases lay in between. This CDR3 spans 16 amino acids. CDR1 is MNHEY and CDR2 is SVGEGT in the germline V gene. CDR3 bases: TGTGCCAGCAGTTACTCCGGGATAGTGAGCAATCAGCCCCAGCATTTT. Translated: CASSYSGIVSNQPQHF.

This clonotype was detected a few times. The chain couples TRBV27 to TRBJ1-2; D is perhaps TRBD1 (6 bases). The CDR3 totals 14 residues. Per the germline V gene, CDR1 is MNHEY and CDR2 is SMNVEV (reference sequence). V dropped 5 bases and J dropped 4 bases, with 14 bases sitting between them. The CDR3 sequence: CASSPVTGVYGYTF. In nucleotides, the CDR3 is TGTGCCAGCAGTCCAGTGACAGGCGTCTATGGCTACACCTTC.

This clonotype was seen a few times. The V call is TRBV6-2 or TRBV6-3, the J call TRBJ1-6; TRBD1 matches at 8 bases. Germline V gene data show CDR1 as MNHEY and CDR2 as SVGEGT. CDR3 length: 13 amino acids. After removal of 5 bases from V and 15 bases from J, the junction contained 9 bases not matched to a gene. The CDR3 sequence is CASSIRQGKLLHF. In DNA, the CDR3 is TGTGCCAGCAGTATACGACAGGGGAAGCTCCTCCACTTT.

In this sample, this clonotype turned up a few times. J is TRBJ1-3 and V is TRBV3-1; D gene uncertain. Germline CDR1 is LGHDT and CDR2 is YNNKEL (reference sequence). Trimming shortened V by 4 bases and J by 4 bases, and 14 bases separated the two germline ends. This CDR3 has 15 residues. The CDR3 sequence is CASSLDSAAGNTIYF. The CDR3 bases are TGTGCCAGCAGCCTAGATAGTGCCGCCGGAAACACCATATATTTT.

This clonotype occurred a few times. The V gene is TRBV29-1, the J gene TRBJ2-1; 8 bases fit TRBD2. The CDR3 runs 16 residues. In germline, CDR1 is SQVTM, CDR2 ANQGSEA. V trimming: 0 bases; J trimming: 8 bases; junction bases outside the gene matches: 12. Here the CDR3 DNA reads TGCAGCGTTGAAGAGGGAGCGGGAGTTTCGGAATATGAGCAGTTCTTC. Encoded protein: CSVEEGAGVSEYEQFF.

This clonotype was detected a few times. The rearrangement uses TRBV20-1 and TRBJ2-6, with D uncertain. CDR3 length: 15 residues. Between the trimmed V and J ends, which lost 0 bases and 0 bases, there was a span of 6 bases. CDR1 is DFQATT, CDR2 SNEGSKA, per germline (reference sequence). The CDR3 sequence: CSARDISSGANVLTF. CDR3 DNA sequence: TGCAGTGCTAGAGACATTAGCTCTGGGGCCAACGTCCTGACTTTC.

This clonotype was picked up a small number of times. The V call is TRBV29-1, the J call TRBJ1-1; 7 nucleotides align to TRBD1. The germline gives CDR1 SQVTM, CDR2 ANQGSEA. The CDR3 consists of 13 residues. After removal of 3 bases from V and 3 bases from J, the junction contained 4 bases not matched to a gene. The CDR3 is CSVETGKDTEAFF. In DNA, the CDR3 is TGCAGCGTTGAGACAGGGAAGGACACTGAAGCTTTCTTT.

This clonotype was counted a few times. J is TRBJ2-7 and V is TRBV21-1; the listed D gene, TRBD1, was not tested against the DNA. TRBV21-1 is a documented pseudogene. The CDR3 totals 14 residues. The CDR3 reads CASSASGQPYEQYF. The CDR3 bases are TGTGCCAGCAGCGCTTCGGGACAGCCCTACGAGCAGTACTTC.

This clonotype was seen more than once but under ten times. V and J are TRBV7-8 and TRBJ2-1; 10 bases line up with TRBD2. The CDR3 covers 16 residues. With V trimmed by 1 base and J by 4 bases, 4 bases remained unmatched. Per the germline V gene, CDR1 is SGHVS and CDR2 is FQNEAQ. The CDR3 here is CASSLDSGRLYNEQFF. CDR3 DNA: TGTGCCAGCAGCTTAGATAGCGGGAGGCTTTACAATGAGCAGTTCTTC.

This chain joins TRBV14 and TRBJ2-2; D gene unclear. This CDR3 is built from 17 residues. V lost 6 bases and J lost 7, with 24 bases in between. Germline assignment: CDR1 SGHDN and CDR2 FVKESK. The CDR3 reads CASSLYGAGPSDGELFF. CDR3 DNA: TGTGCCAGCAGTCTCTATGGCGCTGGACCATCGGACGGGGAGCTGTTTTTT.

This clonotype was found many times. The chain links TRBV12-5 to TRBJ1-5; D is uncertain. The length of the CDR3 is 17 residues. V dropped 4 bases and J dropped 5 bases, with 21 bases sitting between them. Per germline, CDR1 LGHNT and CDR2 FRNRAP. The CDR3 nucleotides read TGTGCTAGTGGTTCCCTTGTTGGCAACTCGGGATATCAGCCCCAGCATTTT. Amino acid sequence: CASGSLVGNSGYQPQHF.